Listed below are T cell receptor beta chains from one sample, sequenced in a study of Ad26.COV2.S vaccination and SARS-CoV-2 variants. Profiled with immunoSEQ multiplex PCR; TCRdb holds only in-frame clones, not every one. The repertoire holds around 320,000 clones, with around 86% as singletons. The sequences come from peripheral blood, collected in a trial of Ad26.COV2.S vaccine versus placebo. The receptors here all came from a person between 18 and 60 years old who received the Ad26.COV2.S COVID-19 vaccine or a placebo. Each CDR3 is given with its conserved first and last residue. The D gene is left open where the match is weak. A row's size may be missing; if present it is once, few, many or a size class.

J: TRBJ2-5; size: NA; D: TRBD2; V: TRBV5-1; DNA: TGCGCCAGCAGCCCCCTATTTTCGGAGAGCGGGGGGGATGTTGAGACCCAGTACTTC; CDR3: CASSPLFSESGGDVETQYF
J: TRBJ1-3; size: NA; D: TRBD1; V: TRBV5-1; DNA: TGCGCCAGCAGCATTGAAGGCCCTGGACAGGCGATCTCTGGAAACACCATATATTTT; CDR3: CASSIEGPGQAISGNTIYF
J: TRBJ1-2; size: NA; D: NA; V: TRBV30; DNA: TGTGCCTGGCTTGACTATTACGGGGGGAACTATGGCTACACCTTC; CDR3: CAWLDYYGGNYGYTF
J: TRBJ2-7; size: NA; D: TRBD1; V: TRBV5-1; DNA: TGCGCCAGCAGACAAACTCCGGGACAGGGGCCCCGGCAGTACTTC; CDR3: CASRQTPGQGPRQYF
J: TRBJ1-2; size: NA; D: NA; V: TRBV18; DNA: TGTGCCAGCTCACCACCCGGGACAAGATATGGCTACACCTTC; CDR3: CASSPPGTRYGYTF
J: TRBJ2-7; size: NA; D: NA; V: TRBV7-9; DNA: TGTGCCAGCAGCTTAGAACTCTACGAGCAGTACTTC; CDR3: CASSLELYEQYF
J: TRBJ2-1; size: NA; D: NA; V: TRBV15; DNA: TGTGCCACCAGCAGGTCGGCGGCGGAGCAGTTCTTC; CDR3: CATSRSAAEQFF
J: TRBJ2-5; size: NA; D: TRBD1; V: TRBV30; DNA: TGTGCCTGGAGTCCCCGACAGGGGGCCCAGTACTTC; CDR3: CAWSPRQGAQYF
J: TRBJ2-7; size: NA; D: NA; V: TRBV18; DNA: TGTGCCAGCTCACCACCGTGGGGAACCTACGAGCAGTACTTC; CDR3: CASSPPWGTYEQYF
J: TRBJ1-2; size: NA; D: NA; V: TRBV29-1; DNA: TGCAGCGTCACCTGGGCTCTTGGGACGGGGGATACCTATGGCTACACCTTC; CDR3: CSVTWALGTGDTYGYTF
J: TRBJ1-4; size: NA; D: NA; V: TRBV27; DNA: TGTGCCAGCAGTCCCCGACGCGCGGGCGACGAAAAACTGTTTTTT; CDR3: CASSPRRAGDEKLFF
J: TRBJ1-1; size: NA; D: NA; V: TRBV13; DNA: TGTGCCAGCAGCAGCCGAGGGGGTGAAGCTTTCTTT; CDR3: CASSSRGGEAFF
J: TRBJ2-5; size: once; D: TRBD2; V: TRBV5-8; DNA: TGTGCCAGCAGCGCCAGCGGGGGCGAAGGGGAGACCCAGTACTTC; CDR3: CASSASGGEGETQYF
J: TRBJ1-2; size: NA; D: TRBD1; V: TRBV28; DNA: TGTGCCACCTCGACAGGGGGCCATGGCTACACCTTC; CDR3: CATSTGGHGYTF
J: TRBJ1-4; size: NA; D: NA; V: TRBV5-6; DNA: TGTGCCAGCAAAAGGGGATTCAATGAAAAACTGTTTTTT; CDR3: CASKRGFNEKLFF
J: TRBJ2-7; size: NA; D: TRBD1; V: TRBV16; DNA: TGTGCCAGCAGCCAAGACAGGGGCTACGAGCAGTACTTC; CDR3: CASSQDRGYEQYF
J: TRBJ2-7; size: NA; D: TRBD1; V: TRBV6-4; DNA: TGTGCCAGCAACGGGACAGTACTCTCGATAGAGTCCTACGAGCAGTACTTC; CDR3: CASNGTVLSIESYEQYF
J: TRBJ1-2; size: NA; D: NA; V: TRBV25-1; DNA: TGTGCCAGCAGTGATAGAGGCAGTTACTATGGCTACACCTTC; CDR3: CASSDRGSYYGYTF
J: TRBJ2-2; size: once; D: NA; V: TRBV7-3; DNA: TGTGCCAGCAGCTTAACAGCGGAAGGCGGGGAGCTGTTTTTT; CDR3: CASSLTAEGGELFF
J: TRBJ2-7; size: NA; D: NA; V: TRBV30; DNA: TGTGCCTGGAGACGGAGATCTAATCCGGGCGAGCAGTACTTC; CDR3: CAWRRRSNPGEQYF
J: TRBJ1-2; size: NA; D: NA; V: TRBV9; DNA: TGTGCCAGCAGCGCGCTCGGCGCAGGGCGCTACTATGGCTACACCTTC; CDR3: CASSALGAGRYYGYTF
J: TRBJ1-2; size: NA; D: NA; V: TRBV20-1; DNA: TGCAGTGCTAGCGCGAATCGTGGCTACACCTTC; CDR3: CSASANRGYTF
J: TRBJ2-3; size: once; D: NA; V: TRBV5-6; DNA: TGTGCCAGCAGCTGGGGGCGCTGGGATACGCAGTATTTT; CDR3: CASSWGRWDTQYF
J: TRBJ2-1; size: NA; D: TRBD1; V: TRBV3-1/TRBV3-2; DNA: TGTGCCAGCAACCTCAGGGGGAAAACCTACAATGAGCAGTTCTTC; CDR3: CASNLRGKTYNEQFF
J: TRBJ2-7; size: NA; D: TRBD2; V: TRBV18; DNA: TGTGCCAGCTCAAGTAGCGGGAACTACGAGCAGTACTTC; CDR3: CASSSSGNYEQYF
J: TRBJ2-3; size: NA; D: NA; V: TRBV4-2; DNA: TGTGCCAGCAGCCCACGACCACAGGCGGTTAGCACAGATACGCAGTATTTT; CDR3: CASSPRPQAVSTDTQYF
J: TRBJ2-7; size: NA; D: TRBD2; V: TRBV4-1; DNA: TGCGCCAGCAGCCAAGAGGCTAGCGGACGCTCCTACGAGCAGTACTTC; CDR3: CASSQEASGRSYEQYF
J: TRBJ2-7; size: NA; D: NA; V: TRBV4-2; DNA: TGTGCCAGCAGCCCCCGGACGGGGTCCTACGAGCAGTACTTC; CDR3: CASSPRTGSYEQYF
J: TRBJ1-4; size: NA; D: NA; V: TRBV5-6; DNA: TGTGCCAGCAGCTTGTCTGTGAATTTAGCTAATGAAAAACTGTTTTTT; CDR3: CASSLSVNLANEKLFF
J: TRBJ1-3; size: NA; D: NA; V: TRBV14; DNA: TGTGCCAGCAGCCAAGACAGGGGAAACACCATATATTTT; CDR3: CASSQDRGNTIYF
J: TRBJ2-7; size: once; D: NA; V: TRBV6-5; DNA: TGTGCCAGCAGTTACAGCGGAGCGCAATACGAGCAGTACTTC; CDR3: CASSYSGAQYEQYF
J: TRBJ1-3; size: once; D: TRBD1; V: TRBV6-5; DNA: TGTGCCACCCACAGGGGTGGTGGAAACACCATATATTTT; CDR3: CATHRGGGNTIYF
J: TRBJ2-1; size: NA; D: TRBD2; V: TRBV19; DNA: TGTGCCAGTAACTTACAAGGACTAGCGGGGATGAATGAGCAGTTCTTC; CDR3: CASNLQGLAGMNEQFF
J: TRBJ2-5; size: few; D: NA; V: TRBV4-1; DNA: TGCGCCAGCAGCCACTCTGCAGGGGTGCAAGAGACCCAGTACTTC; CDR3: CASSHSAGVQETQYF
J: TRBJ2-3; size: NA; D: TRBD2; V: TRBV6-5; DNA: TGTGCCAGCAGTTACGCTAGCGGGGGCTACACAGATACGCAGTATTTT; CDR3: CASSYASGGYTDTQYF
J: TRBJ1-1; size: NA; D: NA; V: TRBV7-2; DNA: TGTGCCAGCAGCGCTTGGGTTAGGACTGAAGCTTTCTTT; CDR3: CASSAWVRTEAFF
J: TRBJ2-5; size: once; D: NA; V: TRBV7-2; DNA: TGTGCCAGCAAGGTGGGCAGCCAAGAGACCCAGTACTTC; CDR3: CASKVGSQETQYF
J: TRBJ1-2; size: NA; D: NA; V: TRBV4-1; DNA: TGCGCCAGCAGCCAAGGGGTGGGCTATGGCTACACCTTC; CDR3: CASSQGVGYGYTF
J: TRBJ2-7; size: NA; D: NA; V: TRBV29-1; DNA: TGCAGCGTAGGGGGGAACGAGCAGTACTTC; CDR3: CSVGGNEQYF
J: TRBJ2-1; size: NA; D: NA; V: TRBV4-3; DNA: TGCGCCAGCAGCCAAGATCAAGAGGTGGGCAGCTCCTACAATGAGCAGTTCTTC; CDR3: CASSQDQEVGSSYNEQFF
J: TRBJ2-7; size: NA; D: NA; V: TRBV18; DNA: TGTGCCAGCTCATCTCCAGTAGAGACTAGTGGGGAGCAGTACTTC; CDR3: CASSSPVETSGEQYF
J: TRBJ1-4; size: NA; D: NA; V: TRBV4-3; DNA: TGCGCCAGCAGCCAAGATGCACGGGAGAATGAAAAACTGTTTTTT; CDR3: CASSQDARENEKLFF
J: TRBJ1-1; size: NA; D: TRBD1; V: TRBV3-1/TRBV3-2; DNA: TGTGCCAGCAGCCCGGGGGCAGGGGGTACTGAAGCTTTCTTT; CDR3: CASSPGAGGTEAFF
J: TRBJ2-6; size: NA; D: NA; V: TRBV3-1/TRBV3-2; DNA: TGTGCCAGCAGCCCACTGACGGTTTTGGGGACTGGGGCCAACGTCCTGACTTTC; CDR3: CASSPLTVLGTGANVLTF
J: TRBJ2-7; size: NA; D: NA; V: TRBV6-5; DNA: TGTGCCAGCACCCCCCCCGGTCCTCCCTACGAGCAGTACTTC; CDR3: CASTPPGPPYEQYF
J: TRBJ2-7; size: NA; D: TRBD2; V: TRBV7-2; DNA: TGTGCCAGCAGCCCCTTAGCGGGGGCCTTGGGTGAGCAGTACTTC; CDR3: CASSPLAGALGEQYF
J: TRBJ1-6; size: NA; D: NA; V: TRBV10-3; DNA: TGTGCCATCAGTGCGGTTTCTAATTCACCCCTCCACTTT; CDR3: CAISAVSNSPLHF
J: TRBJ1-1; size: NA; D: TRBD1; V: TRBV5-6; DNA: TGTGCCAGCAGCCACAGACAGGGGGTATTGGTAGCTTTCTTT; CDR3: CASSHRQGVLVAFF
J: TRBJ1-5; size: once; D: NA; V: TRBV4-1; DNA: TGCGCCAGCAGCCATTCAGGGGATGGTCAGCCCCAGCATTTT; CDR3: CASSHSGDGQPQHF
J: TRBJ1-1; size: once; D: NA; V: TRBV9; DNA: TGTGCCAGCAGAAACAGGGCTGACACTGAAGCTTTCTTT; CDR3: CASRNRADTEAFF
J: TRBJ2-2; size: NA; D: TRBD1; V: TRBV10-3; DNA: TGTGCCATCAGTGAGAGTCAGGGGGCGGCCGGGGAGCTGTTTTTT; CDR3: CAISESQGAAGELFF
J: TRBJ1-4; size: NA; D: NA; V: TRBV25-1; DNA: TGTGCCAGCAGTGAAGGAGGGGTTGCAATTGGAAAACTGTTTTTT; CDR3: CASSEGGVAIGKLFF
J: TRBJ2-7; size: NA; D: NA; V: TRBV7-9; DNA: TGTGCCAGCAGCTTAGCGGCGTCAGGAGGATACTACGAGCAGTACTTC; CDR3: CASSLAASGGYYEQYF